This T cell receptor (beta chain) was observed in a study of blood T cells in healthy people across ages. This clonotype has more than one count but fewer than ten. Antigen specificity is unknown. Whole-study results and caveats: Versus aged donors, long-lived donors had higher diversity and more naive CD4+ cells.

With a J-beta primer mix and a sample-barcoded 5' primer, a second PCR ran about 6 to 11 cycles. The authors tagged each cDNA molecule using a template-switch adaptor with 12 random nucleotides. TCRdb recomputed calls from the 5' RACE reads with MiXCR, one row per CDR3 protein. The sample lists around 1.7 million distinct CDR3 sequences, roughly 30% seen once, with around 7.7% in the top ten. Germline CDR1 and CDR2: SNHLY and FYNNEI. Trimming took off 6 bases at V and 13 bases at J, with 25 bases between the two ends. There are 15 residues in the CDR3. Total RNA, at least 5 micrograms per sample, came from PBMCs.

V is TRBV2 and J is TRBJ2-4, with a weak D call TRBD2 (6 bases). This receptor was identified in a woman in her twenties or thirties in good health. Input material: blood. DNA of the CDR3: TGTGCCAGCAGGGGACTGGCTAAGAAATCCAATGAGCAGTACTTC. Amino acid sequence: CASRGLAKKSNEQYF. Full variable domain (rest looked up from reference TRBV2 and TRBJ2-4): EPEVTQTPSHQVTQMGQEVILRCVPISNHLYFYWYRQILGQKVEFLVSFYNNEISEKSEIFDDQFSVERPDGSNFTLKIRSTKLEDSAMYFCASRGLAKKSNEQYFGAGTRLSVL.